Below, 16 T cell receptor beta chains from the same sample are listed, as sequenced in a study of shared clonotypes between healthy human individuals. Sequencing used immunoSEQ multiplex PCR; TCRdb keeps in-frame clones, though not all of them. The sample gives 950,000 to 1,300,000 clones, about 77% of which show up once; about 1.5% is in the top ten. Material for sequencing was memory CD4+ T cells sorted from blood. Sample subset: CD45RA-negative fraction. The receptors derive from a man aged 18 to 35 in good health.

The rearrangement joins TRBV7-9 to TRBJ1-2; the D is unclear. Between the trimmed V and J ends, which lost 0 bases and 7 bases, there was a span of 15 bases. This CDR3 region has 15 residues. Germline CDR1 and CDR2: SEHNR and FQNEAQ (reference sequence). The CDR3 bases are TGTGCCAGCAGCTTAGCGCAGCCCACCTGGGGTGGCTACACCTTC. It specifies CASSLAQPTWGGYTF.

Only a few counts were recorded for this clone. CDR3 coding DNA: TGCGCCAGCAGCCTAAGGACAGGGTCTTCCTACGAGCAGTACTTC. This gives the protein CASSLRTGSSYEQYF. The gene calls are TRBV5-1 and TRBJ2-7, with TRBD1 identical over 8 bases. CDR3 length: 15 amino acids. Looked up from germline, CDR1 is SGHRS and CDR2 is YFSETQ. With 4 bases clipped from V and 1 base from J, the junction kept 7 bases outside the gene matches. The variable domain in full, completed from reference TRBV5-1 and TRBJ2-7, reads KAGVTQTPRYLIKTRGQQVTLSCSPISGHRSVSWYQQTPGQGLQFLFEYFSETQRNKGNFPGRFSGRQFSNSRSEMNVSTLELGDSALYLCASSLRTGSSYEQYFGPGTRLTVT.

The genes are TRBV18 and TRBJ2-2, with D possibly called TRBD1 or TRBD2 (5 bases each). The CDR3 runs to 15 residues. Germline V gene sequence: CDR1 KGHSH, CDR2 LQKENI. V dropped 4 bases and J dropped 0 bases, with 9 bases sitting between them. CDR3: CASSQGRTNTGELFF. The DNA for the CDR3 is TGTGCCAGCTCACAGGGACGGACGAACACCGGGGAGCTGTTTTTT.

With regard to this clone: Different DNA sequences within this sample yield the same CDR3. V usage is TRBV7-2 and J usage is TRBJ1-1; D call uncertain. Deletions cut 5 bases from V and 1 base from J, with 8 bases between. The CDR3 has 13 residues. Germline V CDR1 and CDR2: SGHTA, FQGNSA. The DNA of the CDR3 is TGTGCCAGCAGCAGCTATAGGAACACTGAAGCTTTCTTT. This codes for CASSSYRNTEAFF.

In DNA form, the CDR3 reads TGTGCCAGCAGTTTACAGGGGGATTGGTACGAGCAGTACTTC. It is translated as CASSLQGDWYEQYF. The J gene is TRBJ2-7, the V gene TRBV6-1; 8 bases are a match to TRBD1. This CDR3 spans 14 amino acids. Trimming at V came to 5 bases and at J to 4 bases, leaving 7 bases not matched to a gene. Germline lookup yields CDR1 MNHNS and CDR2 SASEGT.

The chain couples TRBV18 to TRBJ2-7; 10 positions agree with TRBD2. This CDR3 comprises 16 residues. The germline gives CDR1 KGHSH, CDR2 LQKENI. Trimming took 3 bases from V and 0 from J; bases not matched to a gene: 5. CDR3 bases: TGTGCCAGCTCACCGGAACTAGCGGGGACCTCCTACGAGCAGTACTTC. This encodes CASSPELAGTSYEQYF.

The chain carries TRBV19 and TRBJ1-5; 7 bases are a match to TRBD1. The germline V gene has CDR1 LNHDA and CDR2 SQIVND (reference sequence). The length of the CDR3 is 13 residues. Trimming removed 5 bases from V and 5 bases from J; junction bases left unmatched: 3. CDR3 region: CASSQDRDQPQHF. The CDR3 bases are TGTGCCAGTAGTCAAGACAGGGATCAGCCCCAGCATTTT.

Turning to this clone: Other DNA sequences within the sample encode an identical CDR3. The rearrangement links TRBV9 to TRBJ1-3; 12 positions match TRBD1. V lost 3 bases and J lost 4; bases outside the gene matches: 2. Germline CDR1 SGDLS, CDR2 YYNGEE. The CDR3 covers 15 residues. CDR3 DNA: TGTGCCAGCAGCGCGGGGACAGGGGGCGGAAACACCATATATTTT. Protein product: CASSAGTGGGNTIYF.

The count of this clone is one. CDR3 DNA sequence: TGTGCCTGGAATAGGGGCGGTATGGAGACCCAGTACTTC. Its translation: CAWNRGGMETQYF. The chain recombines TRBV30 with TRBJ2-5, with a tentative D call TRBD1 (5 bases). CDR1 is GTSNPN, CDR2 SVGIG, per germline (reference sequence). CDR3 length: 13 residues. The ends were cut back, 4 bases at V and 5 bases at J, with 14 bases in the middle.

J is TRBJ1-5 and V is TRBV19, with unresolved D. The CDR3 is made up of 18 amino acids. Trimming cost V 5 bases and J 2 bases, with 22 bases left between them. Germline assignment: CDR1 LNHDA and CDR2 SQIVND (reference sequence). CDR3 amino acids: CASSFGRFQVDGNQPQHF. The CDR3 DNA follows: TGTGCCAGTAGTTTCGGCCGATTCCAAGTCGACGGCAATCAGCCCCAGCATTTT.

This chain uses TRBV27 with TRBJ1-2; D gene uncertain. The CDR3 has 14 residues. Germline loops: CDR1 MNHEY, CDR2 SMNVEV (reference sequence). The germline V and J ends were trimmed by 6 bases and 4 bases, with 15 bases remaining between them. CDR3 sequence (DNA): TGTGCCAGCAGGGACTCAGAAGGTATCTATGGCTACACCTTC. As protein: CASRDSEGIYGYTF.

This chain links TRBV5-1 with TRBJ2-2, with 12 bases that match TRBD2. The junction had 8 bases not matched to a gene; V was cut back by 0 bases and J by 2 bases. This CDR3 is 19 amino acids long. CDR1 and CDR2 from the germline V gene are SGHRS and YFSETQ. The chain's CDR3 is CASSLGLAGAQPNTGELFF. CDR3 sequence (DNA): TGCGCCAGCAGCTTGGGACTAGCGGGGGCTCAACCCAACACCGGGGAGCTGTTTTTT.

The chain has TRBV5-1 and TRBJ2-7; a possible D gene is TRBD1 (5 bases). Trimming pared 4 bases from V and 3 bases from J, leaving 14 bases between. The CDR3 runs to 14 residues. Germline V gene lookup returns CDR1 SGHRS and CDR2 YFSETQ. The CDR3, as DNA: TGCGCCAGCAGCCCGTTGACAGAAATCTACGAGCAGTACTTC. This encodes CASSPLTEIYEQYF.

The chain carries TRBV5-1 and TRBJ2-5, with 11 bases identical to TRBD2. CDR3 size: 15 residues. Germline V gene lookup returns CDR1 SGHRS and CDR2 YFSETQ. The V segment lost 6 bases and the J segment 1 base; nucleotides outside the gene matches: 5. Written as DNA, the CDR3 is TGCGCCAGCACCGGGACTAGCGGTAGCCAAGAGACCCAGTACTTC. Its translation is CASTGTSGSQETQYF.

The V gene is TRBV6-1, the J gene TRBJ1-2; 7 bases agree with TRBD1. V shed 1 base and J 4 bases; nucleotides not matched to a gene: 9. The CDR3 contains 16 residues. Germline V gene lookup returns CDR1 MNHNS and CDR2 SASEGT. The CDR3 nucleotides read TGTGCCAGCAGTGAAGAGGGGGCGACCCAGTTCTATGGCTACACCTTC. This sequence encodes CASSEEGATQFYGYTF.

The rearrangement links TRBV6-5 to TRBJ2-1, with D unresolved. The germline CDR1 and CDR2 sequences are MNHEY and SVGAGI. The V end lost 6 bases, the J end lost 5 bases, and 8 bases lay between the germline ends. The CDR3 totals 12 residues. This chain's CDR3 is CASSRAHNEQFF. CDR3 DNA sequence: TGTGCCAGCAGCCGGGCACACAATGAGCAGTTCTTC.